The clone carrying this T cell receptor (beta chain) was found a few times. This specimen comes from a study of blood T cell repertoires in COVID-19. Original analysis: Nucleated cell number was recorded as an estimate derived from reference gene primer amplification. The method was immunoSEQ multiplex PCR; TCRdb's version includes in-frame clones alone and lacks a portion of them. V and J calls and clone size are those listed in that table; D and trimming were worked out from the DNA. The table records approximately 270,000 clones, about 89% of them present only once. The sequencing sample was made of peripheral blood. The source is a man aged 40-49 years with active or convalescent COVID-19.

The CDR3 coding sequence is TGTGCCAGCATGCGGAGTGGGTACGCCGAACTTTCTTATGGCTACACCTTC. Translated: CASMRSGYAELSYGYTF. This chain uses TRBV27 with TRBJ1-2; D is unresolved. V was pared by 7 bases and J by 5 bases, with 26 bases between. This CDR3 is 17 amino acids long. Germline V gene lookup returns CDR1 MNHEY and CDR2 SMNVEV (reference sequence).